This T cell receptor (beta chain) came from a study of blood T cell repertoires in COVID-19. Method: immunoSEQ multiplex PCR; TCRdb's copy keeps in-frame clones and lacks some. The sample carries around 300,000 clones, about 87% recorded once. V was clipped by 0 bases and J by 0 bases, with 9 bases between them. CDR1 is SEHNR, CDR2 FQNEAQ, per germline (reference sequence). This CDR3 spans 16 amino acids. This sequence joins TRBV7-9 and TRBJ1-3; D unresolved. The sample comprised PBMCs or T cells enriched from blood (not recorded which). The sequence was obtained from a woman between 45 and 60 years old who had recovered from COVID-19. The CDR3 DNA sequence: TGTGCCAGCAGCTTAGCAGCCTCAAGCTCTGGAAACACCATATATTTT. Protein product: CASSLAASSSGNTIYF.